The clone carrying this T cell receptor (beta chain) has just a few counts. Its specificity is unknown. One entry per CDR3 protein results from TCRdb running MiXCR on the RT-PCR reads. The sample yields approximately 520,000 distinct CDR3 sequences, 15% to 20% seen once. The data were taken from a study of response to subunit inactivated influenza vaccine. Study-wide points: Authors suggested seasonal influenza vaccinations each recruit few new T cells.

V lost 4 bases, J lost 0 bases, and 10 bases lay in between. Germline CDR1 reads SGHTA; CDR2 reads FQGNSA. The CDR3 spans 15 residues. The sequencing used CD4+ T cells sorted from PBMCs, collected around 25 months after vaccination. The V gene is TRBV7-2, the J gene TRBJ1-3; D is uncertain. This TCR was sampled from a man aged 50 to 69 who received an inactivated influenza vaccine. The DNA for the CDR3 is TGTGCCAGCAGCTCCCTCGCTGGCTCTGGAAACACCATATATTTT. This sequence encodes CASSSLAGSGNTIYF.